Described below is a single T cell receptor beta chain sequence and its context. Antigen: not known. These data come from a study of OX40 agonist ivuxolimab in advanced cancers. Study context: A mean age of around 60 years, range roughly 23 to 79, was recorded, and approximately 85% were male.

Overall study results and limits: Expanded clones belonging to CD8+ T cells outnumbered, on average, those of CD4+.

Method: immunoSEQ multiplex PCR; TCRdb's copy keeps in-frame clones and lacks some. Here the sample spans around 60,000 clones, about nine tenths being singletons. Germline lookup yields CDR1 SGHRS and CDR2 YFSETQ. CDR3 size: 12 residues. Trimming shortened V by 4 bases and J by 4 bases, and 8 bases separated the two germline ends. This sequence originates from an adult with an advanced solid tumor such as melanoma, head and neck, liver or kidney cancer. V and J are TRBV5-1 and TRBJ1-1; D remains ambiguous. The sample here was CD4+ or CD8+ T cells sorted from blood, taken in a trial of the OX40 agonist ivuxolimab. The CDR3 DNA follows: TGCGCCAGCAGCGAGCTAGGCACTGAAGCTTTCTTT. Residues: CASSELGTEAFF.